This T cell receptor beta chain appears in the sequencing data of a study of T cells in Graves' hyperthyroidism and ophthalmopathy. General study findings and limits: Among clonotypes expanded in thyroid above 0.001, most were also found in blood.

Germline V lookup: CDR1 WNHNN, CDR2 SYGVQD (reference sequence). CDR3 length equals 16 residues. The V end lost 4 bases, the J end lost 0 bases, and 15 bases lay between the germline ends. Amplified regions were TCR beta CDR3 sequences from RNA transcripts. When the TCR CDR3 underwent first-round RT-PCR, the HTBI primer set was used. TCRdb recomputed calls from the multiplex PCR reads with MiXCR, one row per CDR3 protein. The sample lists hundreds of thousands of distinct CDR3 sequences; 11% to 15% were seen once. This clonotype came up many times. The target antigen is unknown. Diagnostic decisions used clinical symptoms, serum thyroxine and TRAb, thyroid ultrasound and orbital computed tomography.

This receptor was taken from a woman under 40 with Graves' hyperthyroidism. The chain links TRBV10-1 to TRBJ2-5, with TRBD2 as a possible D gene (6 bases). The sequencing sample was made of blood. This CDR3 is CASSGGGRGDQETQYF. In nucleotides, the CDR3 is TGCGCCAGCAGTGGCGGCGGCCGCGGGGACCAAGAGACCCAGTACTTC.